A single sample gave rise to the 18 T cell receptor beta chains below, sequenced in a study of read filtering for tumor transcriptome and immune sequencing. From roughly 390 ng of RNA, a library with molecular barcoded alpha/delta and beta/gamma adaptors was made. TCRdb re-derived calls from the reads in MiXCR, one entry per CDR3 protein. The sample consists of about 58,000 distinct CDR3 sequences, roughly an eighth of them appearing once. The material sequenced was a population of CD138-negative cells sorted from bone marrow. The receptors shown here come from a donor at least 40 years old with multiple myeloma.

The chain is built from TRBV5-1 and TRBJ2-5, with D unclear. Trimming took off 0 bases at V and 3 bases at J, with 12 bases between the two ends. Germline V CDR1 and CDR2: SGHRS, YFSETQ. This CDR3 spans 15 amino acids. CDR3 in DNA: TGCGCCAGCAGCTTGGAGGCAGGTGACGAAGAGACCCAGTACTTC. Residues: CASSLEAGDEETQYF. Full variable domain (missing parts from reference TRBV5-1 and TRBJ2-5): KAGVTQTPRYLIKTRGQQVTLSCSPISGHRSVSWYQQTPGQGLQFLFEYFSETQRNKGNFPGRFSGRQFSNSRSEMNVSTLELGDSALYLCASSLEAGDEETQYFGPGTRLLVL.

This clonotype was counted many times. The V call is TRBV7-2, the J call TRBJ1-6; D is undetermined. This CDR3 comprises 15 residues. CDR1 and CDR2 (germline): SGHTA, FQGNSA. V dropped 5 bases and J dropped 8 bases, with 16 bases sitting between them. The CDR3: CASSPSRGEYSPLHF. The DNA of the CDR3 is TGTGCCAGCAGCCCCAGCCGGGGTGAATATTCACCCCTCCACTTT. Based on the CDR3 plus reference TRBV7-2 and TRBJ1-6, the full variable domain is GAGVSQSPSNKVTEKGKDVELRCDPISGHTALYWYRQSLGQGLEFLIYFQGNSAPDKSGLPSDRFSAERTGGSVSTLTIQRTQQEDSAVYLCASSPSRGEYSPLHFGNGTRLTVT.

The sample holds many counts of this clonotype. The V call is TRBV20-1, the J call TRBJ2-1; D is unclear. CDR1 DFQATT and CDR2 SNEGSKA come from the germline V gene (reference sequence). V was clipped by 5 bases and J by 8 bases, with 19 bases between them. CDR3 length equals 14 residues. CDR3 residues: CSAFSGTQDHEQFF. DNA for the CDR3: TGCAGTGCTTTTAGTGGTACGCAAGACCATGAGCAGTTCTTC.

V and J are TRBV15 and TRBJ2-3; 9 nucleotides align to TRBD1. The CDR3 has 16 amino acids. Germline V CDR1 and CDR2: LNHNV, YYDKDF (reference sequence). J gave up 2 bases and V 2 bases, and 5 bases lay outside the gene matches. DNA of the CDR3: TGTGCCACCAGCAGACAAACAGGGGGCCTCACAGATACGCAGTATTTT. Translated, it gives CATSRQTGGLTDTQYF.

This clonotype was detected many times. The V and J genes are TRBV11-2 and TRBJ2-7, with 7 bases lining up with TRBD1. The CDR3 is made up of 14 amino acids. The ends lost 10 bases at V and 7 bases at J; junction bases unmatched: 16. Germline V gene data show CDR1 as SGHAT and CDR2 as FQNNGV. As DNA, the CDR3 is TGTGCCATCCAGCTTAGGGGCAGGGGGTATGAGCAGTACTTC. Translated, it gives CAIQLRGRGYEQYF.

This clonotype was seen a handful of times. The V gene is TRBV11-2, the J gene TRBJ2-3; D gene unclear. Looked up from germline, CDR1 is SGHAT and CDR2 is FQNNGV. Trimming cost V 1 base and J 2 bases, with 13 bases left between them. This CDR3 comprises 16 residues. CDR3 sequence (DNA): TGTGCCAGCAGCTTAGGCGAATACCCCTCCACAGATACGCAGTATTTT. This encodes CASSLGEYPSTDTQYF.

This clonotype was found many times. The chain recombines TRBV3-1 with TRBJ1-1; no firm D call. Trimming took 5 bases from V and 0 from J, leaving 13 bases between them. The CDR3 has 15 amino acids. In germline, CDR1 is LGHDT, CDR2 YNNKEL (reference sequence). As DNA, the CDR3 is TGTGCCAGCAGCGGGATATGGGGAATGAACACTGAAGCTTTCTTT. Translating gives CASSGIWGMNTEAFF.

This clonotype showed up just a few times. CDR3 nucleotide sequence: TGTGCCGGCCGGAGCACAGGGGGGAGTTACTATGGCTACACCTTC. Amino acids: CAGRSTGGSYYGYTF. This chain joins TRBV6-1 and TRBJ1-2; 8 positions match TRBD1. The V and J ends lost 11 bases and 3 bases, in that order; junction bases with no gene match: 14. The germline V gene encodes CDR1 MNHNS and CDR2 SASEGT. This CDR3 region has 15 residues.

This clonotype showed up many times. This sequence joins TRBV5-1 and TRBJ2-7; D is ambiguous. Trimming cost V 0 bases and J 0 bases, with 7 bases left between them. The germline CDR1 and CDR2 sequences are SGHRS and YFSETQ. The CDR3 length is 14 residues. The DNA for the CDR3 is TGCGCCAGCAGCTTGGGAAGAAGCTCCTACGAGCAGTACTTC. It translates to CASSLGRSSYEQYF.

Many counts were recorded for this clonotype. The rearrangement joins TRBV6-2 or TRBV6-3 to TRBJ1-1; TRBD1 is a possible D gene (5 bases). Germline CDR1 and CDR2: MNHEY and SVGEGT. This CDR3 has 15 residues. Trimming stripped 9 bases from V and 4 bases from J, with 21 bases between. The CDR3 is CASTPSQGRFTEAFF. The DNA for the CDR3 is TGTGCCAGTACCCCGTCGCAGGGTCGATTCACTGAAGCTTTCTTT.

In this sample, this clonotype turned up many times. Germline is not matched at one junction end, which may reflect a read error. J is TRBJ1-1 and V is TRBV6-1; TRBD1 is a possible D gene (5 bases). Germline CDR1 and CDR2: MNHNS and SASEGT. The CDR3 runs 16 residues. This chain's CDR3 is CVSSELGAREWTEAFF. CDR3 sequence (DNA): TGTGTCAGCAGTGAATTAGGCGCCAGGGAATGGACTGAAGCTTTCTTT.

This clonotype was counted ten times or more. The chain couples TRBV20-1 to TRBJ1-2, with 9 positions matching TRBD1. The CDR3 contains 15 residues. V dropped 3 bases and J dropped 1; count of bases not matched to a gene: 6. In germline, CDR1 is DFQATT, CDR2 SNEGSKA (reference sequence). This CDR3 is CSASLNRGRNYGYTF. DNA for the CDR3: TGCAGTGCTAGCCTAAACAGGGGGCGTAACTATGGCTACACCTTC.

This clonotype was seen many times. The chain uses TRBV27 and TRBJ2-1; D might be TRBD1 (5 bases). Trimming took 2 bases from V and 1 from J, leaving 15 bases between them. Germline V gene lookup returns CDR1 MNHEY and CDR2 SMNVEV (reference sequence). The CDR3 covers 17 residues. Here the CDR3 reads CASSLRPGQGSYNEQFF. For the CDR3, the DNA is TGTGCCAGCAGTTTACGCCCTGGGCAGGGTTCCTACAATGAGCAGTTCTTC.

This clonotype showed up many times. V usage is TRBV20-1 and J usage is TRBJ2-7; 7 bases map to TRBD2. CDR1 is DFQATT, CDR2 SNEGSKA, per germline (reference sequence). V was pared by 6 bases and J by 0 bases, with 8 bases of the junction left unmatched. The CDR3 is 14 amino acids. In DNA, the CDR3 is TGCAGTGCGCACCGGGGGGACCCCTCCTACGAGCAGTACTTC. This sequence encodes CSAHRGDPSYEQYF.

This clonotype rates as medium-sized (0.01 to 0.1%). The chain recombines TRBV7-3 with TRBJ2-1; 7 nucleotides line up with TRBD1. Germline values: CDR1 SGHTA, CDR2 FQGTGA. J was trimmed by 6 bases and V by 5 bases; bases with no gene match: 10. This CDR3 contains 15 residues. The CDR3 bases are TGTGCCAGCAGCCCCGGGACAGAGAGGGGCAATGAGCAGTTCTTC. The encoded protein is CASSPGTERGNEQFF.

This clonotype was seen repeatedly, ten times or more. V gene TRBV20-1 combines with J gene TRBJ1-4; D is unclear. The CDR3 is made up of 13 amino acids. CDR1 and CDR2 (germline): DFQATT, SNEGSKA (reference sequence). Trimming removed 7 bases at V and 0 bases at J, with 9 bases between. In DNA form, the CDR3 reads TGCAGTGTCAAGGTGGCAACTAATGAAAAACTGTTTTTT. This gives the protein CSVKVATNEKLFF.

This clonotype was picked up many times. The chain has TRBV6-6 and TRBJ1-6; D is unclear. CDR3 length: 13 amino acids. CDR1 and CDR2 (germline): MNHNY, SVGAGI (reference sequence). Trimming shortened V by 2 bases and J by 10 bases, and 9 bases separated the two germline ends. CDR3 in DNA: TGTGCCAGCAGTTACAGGGCAGTATCACCCCTCCACTTT. Translating it yields CASSYRAVSPLHF.

Concerning this clonotype itself: A read error is possible here, since a much larger clone lies one base away. The CDR3 spells CASSFTTSGDQETQHF. The CDR3 DNA reads TGCGCCAGCAGCTTTACGACTAGCGGGGACCAAGAGACCCAGCACTTC. The chain carries TRBV5-1 and TRBJ2-5; 11 bases are a match to TRBD2. The CDR3 runs to 16 residues. Germline CDR1 reads SGHRS; CDR2 reads YFSETQ.